The TCR beta chain under discussion was sequenced for a study of long-term antiretroviral therapy in people with HIV (dated by TCRdb to between 2021 and 2022). For the study in its entirety: The earliest samples were collected about a decade before the 2015 WHO recommendation for immediate ART, when ART was typically delayed until CD4 counts fell. A retrospective serial study tested whether changes in peripheral blood TRB repertoire composition and diversity were associated with ART initiation and durable HIV suppression. A total of roughly 200 cryopreserved PBMC samples came from around 30 adults with confirmed HIV infection and were collected serially over a mean of approximately six years (range 1-12). About 40% of the 30 participants with HIV were female. No cross-contamination during QIAcube processing turned up in test extractions that ran a monoclonal T-cell line alongside 30 or so polyclonal samples.

The immunoSEQ hsTCRB v3.0 assay was used at survey level resolution to sequence the TRB variable region. TRB sequencing targeted a depth of about 40,000-50,000 T-cell genomes per sample. An Illumina MiSeq with a v3 150-cycle kit was used to sequence the pooled TRB libraries. Turning to the authors' computational methods: Repertoire analysis was run in R within a reproducible Nextflow workflow that covered QC, data transformation and analysis. LymphoSeq2, an R package for exploring AIRR-Seq data, was used to implement the custom analyses. A handful of samples that produced fewer than 5000 total TRB sequences were removed, so 150 to 200 HIV repertoires were analyzed. Of the roughly 180 retained HIV repertoires, 59 were collected before and approximately 130 after ART initiation. Repertoires were downsampled to 5000 TRB nucleotide sequences, and summary statistics were averaged over 100 downsampling iterations. The analysis kept only TRB sequences whose CDR3 regions were at least seven amino acids long. Diversity was measured with a Shannon entropy-derived clonality score and the Gini coefficient. In repertoire networks, the top 5000 CDR3 amino acid sequences were linked whenever an edit distance of one separated two sequences. GLIPH2 predicted antigen specificity groups and MHC restriction for TRB CDR3 amino acid sequences. To flag known associations with CMV, EBV, HIV or tissue antigens, CDR3 amino acid sequences were compared against VDJdb and McPAS-TCR. Pre-ART, post-ART and control groups were compared with Wilcoxon signed-rank tests and Holm-Bonferroni correction. TCRdb took over this immuneACCESS table, retaining in-frame rearrangements with V and J assigned. Such tables are incomplete; in checked studies, under half of the missing clones stem from an unresolved V gene, and the remainder is unexplained. The V and J calls and clone size come from that table; D and trimming were worked out from the DNA. Present in this sample are about 25,000 clones, about 88% of which were seen just once. Clones ranked in the top ten supply approximately 3.9% of the sample.

A remark on this clone: The antigen it recognizes is unknown. No clone much larger than this one lies a single base away; base qualities are absent.

Study-level results and caveats: Expanded TRB clones identified before ART initiation dominated the repertoire across all time points, though the dominance fluctuated and decreased in many PLHIV after ART. Inferences about post-ART repertoire changes are limited because no data were available on ART adherence, viral resistance or therapy changes. Because PBMC availability was limited, only the TCR beta chain was sequenced, with no alpha chain pairing. CDR3 length ranges in HIV repertoires were narrower than in controls, and network structure suggested an antigen-experienced repertoire with only a slight naive shift after ART. The samples span the years 2004 to 2017, and the ART regimens used may be less effective than current regimens. Unsorted PBMC were profiled instead of sorted CD4+ and CD8+ T cells because pre-ART samples had limited cell numbers. A significant increase in TRB diversity was found to be associated with ART initiation, although TRB diversity was observed to remain significantly below that of transplant donor controls even after long-term ART.

Inclusion was restricted to participants for whom at least one PBMC sample before ART initiation and at least two post-ART samples were available. Treatment was received in the United States of America by all participants with HIV. Before DNA extraction, cryopreserved samples containing 1-10 million PBMC were thawed and washed. At the time of the earliest PBMC sample, participants with HIV were aged between about 20 and 54 years. Per participant, PBMC samples came from 1-4 timepoints prior to ART initiation and 2-8 timepoints following ART initiation, for a median of 7 samples. Serial HIV viral load, CD4+ T-cell count, ART history and demographic data were obtained for every participant. Genomic DNA was extracted from unsorted PBMC with a Qiagen kit on a QIAcube, processed in batches of 12 samples. This receptor was taken from a woman aged 25 to 39 with HIV. The sample consisted of unsorted PBMCs, taken 1.9 years after starting antiretroviral therapy.

The CDR3 in this case is CASSVDGGYEQYF. The bases are TGTGCCAGCAGCGTAGATGGGGGGTACGAGCAGTACTTC. Rearrangement joined TRBV9 to TRBJ2-7, and possibly TRBD2, on 6 matching bases. Cut back by 0 bases and 4 bases, the V and J ends lie 8 bases apart. In the germline V gene, CDR1 corresponds to SGDLS and CDR2 to YYNGEE. Reading from cysteine to phenylalanine, the CDR3 counts 13 amino acids. Just CDR3 DNA is preserved here, 39 bases in frame from base 1.